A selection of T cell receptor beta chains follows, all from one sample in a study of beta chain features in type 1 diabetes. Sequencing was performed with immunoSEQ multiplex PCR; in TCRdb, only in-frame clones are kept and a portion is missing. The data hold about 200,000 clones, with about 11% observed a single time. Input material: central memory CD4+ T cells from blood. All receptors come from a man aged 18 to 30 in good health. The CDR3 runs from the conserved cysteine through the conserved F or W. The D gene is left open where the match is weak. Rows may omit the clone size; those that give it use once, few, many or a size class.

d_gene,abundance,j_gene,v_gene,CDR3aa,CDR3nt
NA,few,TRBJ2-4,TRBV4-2,CASSQDEAKNIQYF,TGTGCCAGCAGCCAAGATGAAGCCAAAAACATTCAGTACTTC
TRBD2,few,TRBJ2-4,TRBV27,CASSPTSGHPLLANIQYF,TGTGCCAGCAGTCCGACTAGCGGGCATCCCCTATTGGCAAACATTCAGTACTTC
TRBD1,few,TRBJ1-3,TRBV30,CAWSPGGIRNTIYF,TGTGCCTGGAGTCCAGGGGGCATAAGGAACACCATATATTTT
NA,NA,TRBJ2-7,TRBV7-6,CASSLATGGPNEQYF,TGTGCCAGCAGCTTAGCGACGGGCGGCCCTAACGAGCAGTACTTC
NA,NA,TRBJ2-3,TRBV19,CASSRRNSGMDTQYF,TGTGCCAGTAGTCGGAGAAATAGCGGAATGGATACGCAGTATTTT
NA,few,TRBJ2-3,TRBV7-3,CASSSRSGSDTQYF,TGTGCCAGCAGCTCCCGCAGTGGATCAGATACGCAGTATTTT
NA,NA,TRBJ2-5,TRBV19,CASSAPRTSQETQYF,TGTGCCAGTAGTGCCCCACGGACAAGCCAAGAGACCCAGTACTTC
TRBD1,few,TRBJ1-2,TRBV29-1,CSVEAGQGSGYTF,TGCAGCGTTGAAGCCGGACAGGGTTCGGGCTACACCTTC
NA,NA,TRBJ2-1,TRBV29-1,CSVEGALNEQFF,TGCAGCGTTGAAGGGGCCCTTAATGAGCAGTTCTTC
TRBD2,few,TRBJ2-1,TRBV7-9,CASIGLAGVVEQFF,TGTGCCAGCATTGGGCTAGCGGGAGTGGTTGAGCAGTTCTTC
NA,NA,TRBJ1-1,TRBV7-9,CASSLETEAFF,TGTGCCAGCAGCTTAGAAACTGAAGCTTTCTTT
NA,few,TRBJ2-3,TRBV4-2,CASSQESQGGHTDTQYF,TGTGCCAGCAGCCAAGAGTCGCAGGGTGGGCACACAGATACGCAGTATTTT
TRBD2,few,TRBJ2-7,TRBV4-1,CASSQDSASGGYEQYF,TGCGCCAGCAGCCAAGATTCGGCTAGCGGGGGCTACGAGCAGTACTTC
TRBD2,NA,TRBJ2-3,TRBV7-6,CASSPTRLGGTQYF,TGTGCCAGCAGTCCAACCCGGCTGGGGGGGACGCAGTATTTT
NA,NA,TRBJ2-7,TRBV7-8,CASSPAIYEQYF,TGTGCCAGCAGCCCGGCCATCTACGAGCAGTACTTC
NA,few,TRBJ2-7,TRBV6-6,CASSYFGVYYEQYF,TGTGCCAGCAGTTACTTTGGGGTTTACTACGAGCAGTACTTC
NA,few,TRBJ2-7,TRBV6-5,CASTRGQAGYEQYF,TGTGCCAGCACCCGTGGTCAGGCGGGCTACGAGCAGTACTTC
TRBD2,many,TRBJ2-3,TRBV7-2,CASSASGVGYTQYF,TGTGCCAGCAGCGCGAGCGGGGTGGGGTATACGCAGTATTTT
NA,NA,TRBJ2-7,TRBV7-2,CASSFSGIAYEQYF,TGTGCCAGCAGCTTTTCGGGAATCGCGTACGAGCAGTACTTC
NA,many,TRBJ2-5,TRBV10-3,CAISESTMGRVETQYF,TGTGCCATCAGTGAGTCGACGATGGGACGAGTAGAGACCCAGTACTTC
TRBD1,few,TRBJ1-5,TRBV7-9,CASSMDRGNQPQHF,TGTGCCAGCAGCATGGACAGGGGGAATCAGCCCCAGCATTTT
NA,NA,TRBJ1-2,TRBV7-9,CASSLRQNVYGYTF,TGTGCCAGCAGCTTAAGACAGAACGTCTATGGCTACACCTTC
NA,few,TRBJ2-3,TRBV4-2,CASRTDRAEDTQYF,TGTGCCAGCAGGACTGATAGGGCCGAAGATACGCAGTATTTT
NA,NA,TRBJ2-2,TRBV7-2,CASSGASRENTGELFF,TGTGCCAGCAGCGGGGCTAGCAGAGAGAACACCGGGGAGCTGTTTTTT
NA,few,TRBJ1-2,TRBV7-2,CASSLAQVYYGYTF,TGTGCCAGCAGCTTAGCTCAGGTGTACTATGGCTACACCTTC
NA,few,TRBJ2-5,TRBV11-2,CASSPDRIQETQYF,TGTGCCAGCAGCCCTGACAGAATCCAAGAGACCCAGTACTTC
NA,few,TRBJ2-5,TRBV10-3,CAISKGSQETQYF,TGTGCCATCAGCAAAGGGTCTCAAGAGACCCAGTACTTC
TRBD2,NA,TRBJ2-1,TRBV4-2,CASSPSRLAGYNEQFF,TGTGCCAGCAGCCCAAGTCGGCTAGCGGGCTACAATGAGCAGTTCTTC
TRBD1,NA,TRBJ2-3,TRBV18,CASSLDRGPDTQYF,TGTGCCAGCTCACTCGACAGGGGGCCCGATACGCAGTATTTT
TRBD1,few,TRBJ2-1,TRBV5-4,CASSSTGGSYNEQFF,TGTGCCAGCAGCTCGACAGGGGGCTCCTACAATGAGCAGTTCTTC
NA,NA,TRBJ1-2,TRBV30,CAWSVLGTGYGYTF,TGTGCCTGGAGTGTACTCGGGACGGGCTATGGCTACACCTTC
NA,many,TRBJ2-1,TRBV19,CASSRVLREAKQFF,TGTGCCAGTAGCAGGGTTTTGCGGGAAGCTAAGCAGTTCTTC
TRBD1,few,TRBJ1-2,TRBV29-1,CSVGDRDGGYTF,TGCAGCGTCGGCGACAGGGATGGGGGCTACACCTTC
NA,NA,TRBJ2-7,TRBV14,CASSQEEGPKQYF,TGTGCCAGCAGCCAAGAGGAGGGGCCCAAGCAGTACTTC
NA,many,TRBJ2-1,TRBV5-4,CASSPQNNEQFF,TGTGCCAGCAGCCCCCAAAACAATGAGCAGTTCTTC
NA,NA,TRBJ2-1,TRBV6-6,CASSLPGGYNEQFF,TGTGCCAGCAGCCTCCCAGGAGGGTACAATGAGCAGTTCTTC
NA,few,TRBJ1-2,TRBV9,CASSSGVDYGYTF,TGTGCCAGCAGCTCAGGGGTCGACTATGGCTACACCTTC
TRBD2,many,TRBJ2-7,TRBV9,CASSVGITSGAYEQYF,TGTGCCAGCAGCGTAGGGATCACTAGCGGAGCCTACGAGCAGTACTTC
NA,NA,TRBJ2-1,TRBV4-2,CASSQEKASSYNEQFF,TGTGCCAGCAGCCAAGAGAAGGCGAGCTCCTACAATGAGCAGTTCTTC
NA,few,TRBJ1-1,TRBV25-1,CASSWRREQLF,TGTGCCAGCAGTTGGCGCCGGGAGCAGCTCTTT
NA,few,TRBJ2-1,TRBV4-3,CASSLDSFNEQFF,TGCGCCAGCAGCCTGGACAGCTTTAATGAGCAGTTCTTC
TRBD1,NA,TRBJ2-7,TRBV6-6,CASSLGQGGYEQYF,TGTGCCAGCAGCCTGGGACAGGGTGGCTACGAGCAGTACTTC
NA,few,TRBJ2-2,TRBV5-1,CASSLAKGPNTGELFF,TGCGCCAGCAGCTTGGCCAAGGGGCCGAACACCGGGGAGCTGTTTTTT
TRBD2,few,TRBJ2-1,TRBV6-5,CASSYSSSGYNEQFF,TGTGCCAGCAGTTACTCCTCTAGCGGTTACAATGAGCAGTTCTTC
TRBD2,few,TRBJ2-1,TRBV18,CASSQGLAGDNEQFF,TGTGCCAGCTCCCAGGGACTAGCGGGAGACAATGAGCAGTTCTTC
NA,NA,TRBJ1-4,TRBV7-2,CASSLVAGLNEKLFF,TGTGCCAGCAGCTTAGTCGCAGGGCTTAATGAAAAACTGTTTTTT
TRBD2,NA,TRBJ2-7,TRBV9,CASSPGLARYEQYF,TGTGCCAGCAGCCCGGGACTAGCTCGCTACGAGCAGTACTTC
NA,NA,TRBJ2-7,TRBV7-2,CASSPGPIDYEQYF,TGTGCCAGCAGCCCAGGCCCCATCGACTACGAGCAGTACTTC
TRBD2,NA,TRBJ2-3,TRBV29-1,CSVEEGSSGRTDTQYF,TGCAGCGTTGAAGAAGGGTCTAGCGGGAGGACAGATACGCAGTATTTT
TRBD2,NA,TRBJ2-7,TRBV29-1,CSVDGAGSYEQYF,TGCAGCGTTGACGGAGCGGGAAGCTACGAGCAGTACTTC
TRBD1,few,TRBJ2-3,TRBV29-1,CSVMGTRQGSTDTQYF,TGCAGCGTTATGGGGACCAGACAGGGTAGCACAGATACGCAGTATTTT
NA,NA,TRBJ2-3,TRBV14,CASSLRLLGGTDTQYF,TGTGCCAGCAGCCTGCGACTCTTGGGAGGCACAGATACGCAGTATTTT
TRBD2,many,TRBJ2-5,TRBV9,CASSVRGLAGQETQYF,TGTGCCAGCAGCGTTAGAGGACTAGCGGGGCAAGAGACCCAGTACTTC
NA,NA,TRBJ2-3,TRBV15,CATSRDTAGATQYF,TGTGCCACCAGCAGAGATACGGCGGGGGCAACACAGTATTTT
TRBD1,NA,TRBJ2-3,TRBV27,CASSHPGQRADTQYF,TGTGCCAGCAGCCATCCGGGACAGAGGGCCGATACGCAGTATTTT